This TCR beta chain was identified in a study of T cells after yellow fever vaccination. Study information: Any fraction with a low cell number was prepared using SMART-Seq v4 Ultra Low Input.

On this clonotype itself: Its antigen is as yet unknown.

Study findings and constraints: Post-booster reappearance was seen for most primary-vaccination clones (around 96% CD4, roughly 88% CD8). Sorted repertoires could include abundant contaminating clonotypes from bulk cells.

TCRdb fed the 5' RACE reads into MiXCR, producing one record per CDR3 protein. The sample carries about 240,000 distinct CDR3 sequences, about 7.1% recorded once. CDR1 is SGHAT and CDR2 is FQNNGV in the germline V gene. Trimming pared 6 bases from V and 4 bases from J, leaving 16 bases between. The CDR3 contains 14 residues. Source: CD4+ T cells sorted from PBMCs, taken 15 days after the yellow fever booster vaccination. The chain employs TRBV11-2 and TRBJ2-7; D possibly corresponds to TRBD1 (5 bases). This clonotype was sampled from a young man who received the YFV17D yellow fever vaccine. This CDR3 is CASRRAGLEYEQYF. CDR3 bases: TGTGCCAGCAGACGGGCAGGGTTGGAGTACGAGCAGTACTTC.